The TCR beta chain described here comes from a study of cytomegalovirus exposure and HLA in healthy donors. The PCR used 60 Vbeta and 13 Jbeta primers. The table came from immunoSEQ multiplex PCR; TCRdb's copy has only in-frame clones and leaves some out. The profile shows 150,000 or so clones, roughly three quarters of them singletons. In germline, CDR1 is LGHNT, CDR2 FRNRAP. Trimming left V 1 base short and J 7 bases short, with 14 bases between. The CDR3 extends over 15 amino acids. The V and J genes are TRBV12-5 and TRBJ2-1; D not certain. Sequencing was done on a sample of PBMCs. The receptor was derived from a man aged 25 to 40 in good health and CMV-seropositive. Written as DNA, the CDR3 is TGTGCTAGTGGTTTGGACCCGCCGAGCTGGAATGAGCAGTTCTTC. It is translated as CASGLDPPSWNEQFF. The full variable domain, completed using reference TRBV12-5 and TRBJ2-1, is DARVTQTPRHKVTEMGQEVTMRCQPILGHNTVFWYRQTMMQGLELLAYFRNRAPLDDSGMPKDRFSAEMPDATLATLKIQPSEPRDSAVYFCASGLDPPSWNEQFFGPGTRLTVL.